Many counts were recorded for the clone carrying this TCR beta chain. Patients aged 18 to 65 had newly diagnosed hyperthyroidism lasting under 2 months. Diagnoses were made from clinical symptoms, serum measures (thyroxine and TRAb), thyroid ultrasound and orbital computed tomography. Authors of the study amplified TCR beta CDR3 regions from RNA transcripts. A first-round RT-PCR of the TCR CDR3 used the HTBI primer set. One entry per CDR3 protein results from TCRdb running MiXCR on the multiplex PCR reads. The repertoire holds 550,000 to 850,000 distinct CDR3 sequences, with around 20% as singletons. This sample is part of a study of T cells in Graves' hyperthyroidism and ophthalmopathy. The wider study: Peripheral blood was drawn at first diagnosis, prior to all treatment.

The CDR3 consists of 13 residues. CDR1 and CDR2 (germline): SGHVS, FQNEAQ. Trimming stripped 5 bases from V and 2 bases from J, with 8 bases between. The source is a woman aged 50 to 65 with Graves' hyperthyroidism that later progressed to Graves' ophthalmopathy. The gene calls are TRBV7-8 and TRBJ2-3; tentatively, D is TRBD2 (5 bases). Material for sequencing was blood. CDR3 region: CASSTGNTDTQYF. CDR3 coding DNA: TGTGCCAGCAGCACGGGGAACACAGATACGCAGTATTTT.